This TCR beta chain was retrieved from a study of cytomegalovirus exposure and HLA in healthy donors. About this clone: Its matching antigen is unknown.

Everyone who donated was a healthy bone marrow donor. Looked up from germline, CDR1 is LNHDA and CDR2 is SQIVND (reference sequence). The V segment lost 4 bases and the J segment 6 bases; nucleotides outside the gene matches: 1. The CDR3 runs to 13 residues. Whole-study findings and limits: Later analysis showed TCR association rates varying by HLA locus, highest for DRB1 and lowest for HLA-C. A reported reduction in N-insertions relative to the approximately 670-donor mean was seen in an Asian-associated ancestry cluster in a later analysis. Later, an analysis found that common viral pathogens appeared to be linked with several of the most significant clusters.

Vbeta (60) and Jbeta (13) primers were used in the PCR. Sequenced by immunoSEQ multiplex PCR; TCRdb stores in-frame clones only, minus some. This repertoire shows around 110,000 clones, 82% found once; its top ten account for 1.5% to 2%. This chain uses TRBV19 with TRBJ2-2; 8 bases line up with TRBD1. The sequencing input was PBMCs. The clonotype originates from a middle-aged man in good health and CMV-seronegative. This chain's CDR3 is CASSRQGSGELFF. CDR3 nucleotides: TGTGCCAGTAGTAGACAGGGGTCCGGGGAGCTGTTTTTT.